This TCR beta chain is drawn from a study of regulatory T cells in long-lasting Graves disease. About the study: Over-5-year antithyroid drug use with positive TSH receptor antibodies defined persistent Graves' disease in the study. Study-level points and caveats: Peripheral blood was the sole material, not thyroid tissue.

Germline lookup yields CDR1 SQVTM and CDR2 ANQGSEA. V gave up 5 bases and J gave up 7 bases; unmatched junction bases: 16. This CDR3 contains 16 residues. There are a few counts of this clonotype. The antigen remains undetermined. Libraries of TCR beta came from iRepertoire HTBI primers plus Arm-PCR of CDR3 regions. MiXCR, applied by TCRdb to the multiplex PCR reads, yields one record per CDR3 protein. The sample lists 500,000 to 700,000 distinct CDR3 sequences; approximately 31% were seen once. Time point of the sample: persistent/refractory GD, antithyroid drugs over 5 years with positive TRAb. Extracted PBMC RNA gave rise to the TCR library.

The genes are TRBV29-1 and TRBJ1-2; 10 bases agree with TRBD1. The starting material was peripheral blood mononuclear cells (PBMCs), obtained when the disease was refractory, from a patient treated with antithyroid drugs. The TCR originated in a female donor with Graves disease. CDR3 sequence (DNA): TGCAGCGTTTCTGTGCCTCCCGGGACAGGGGTTGGTGGCTACACCTTC. Amino acid sequence: CSVSVPPGTGVGGYTF.